The 10 T cell receptor beta chains in this list originate from one sample, sequenced in a study of immune heterogeneity within non-small cell lung tumors. Each sample used about 0.55 ug of genomic DNA from bulk tumor tissue. Doctors removed several biopsies from each primary tumor during surgery, keeping them far apart. Patients with untreated, newly diagnosed non-small cell lung cancer underwent curative surgery. In a multiplex PCR, 32 V and 13 J primers amplified TCR beta CDR3. One entry per CDR3 protein, called by TCRdb with MiXCR from the multiplex PCR reads. Among about 15,000 distinct CDR3 sequences listed, less than 35% were seen once. The material sequenced was lung tumor tissue. Receptors originate from a man aged 35 to 55 with non-small cell lung cancer.

The chain recombines TRBV29-1 with TRBJ2-2; D call uncertain. CDR3 length: 11 amino acids. The germline V gene has CDR1 SQVTM and CDR2 ANQGSEA. CDR3: CASIRTGELFF. DNA for the CDR3: TGCGCATCTATACGCACCGGGGAGCTGTTTTTT.

To note about this clonotype: A much larger clonotype is one base distant, so this may be a read error. The genes are TRBV5-1 and TRBJ2-3; D call uncertain. Germline CDR1 is SGHRS and CDR2 is YFSETQ. This CDR3 contains 14 residues. Written as DNA, the CDR3 is TGCGCCAGCAGCTTGGCGGTAGGCACAGATACGAAGTATTTT. Translation: CASSLAVGTDTKYF.

This clonotype was observed a handful of times. CDR3 region: CASSPQQGFGELFF. The CDR3 bases are TGTGCCAGCAGCCCACAACAGGGGTTCGGGGAGCTGTTTTTT. The V call is TRBV7-9, the J call TRBJ2-2, with 7 bases identical to TRBD1. The germline V gene has CDR1 SEHNR and CDR2 FQNEAQ (reference sequence). The ends lost 5 bases at V and 7 bases at J; junction bases unmatched: 7. This CDR3 spans 14 amino acids. Full variable domain (rest looked up from reference TRBV7-9 and TRBJ2-2): DTGVSQNPRHKITKRGQNVTFRCDPISEHNRLYWYRQTLGQGPEFLTYFQNEAQLEKSRLLSDRFSAERPKGSFSTLEIQRTEQGDSAMYLCASSPQQGFGELFFGEGSRLTVL.

Relative to its sample, this clonotype is medium-sized. For the CDR3, the DNA is TGTGCCAGCACGAGTAGGGCCACATTCTACGAGCAGTACTTC. Its translation is CASTSRATFYEQYF. The chain couples TRBV2 to TRBJ2-7; D is uncertain. Trimming removed 7 bases from V and 3 bases from J, with 16 bases in between. This CDR3 is 14 amino acids long. The germline V gene has CDR1 SNHLY and CDR2 FYNNEI.

The rearrangement links TRBV7-3 to TRBJ1-3; 7 bases fit TRBD1. V lost 5 bases and J lost 4; bases outside the gene matches: 2. This CDR3 has 13 residues. Germline V gene sequence: CDR1 SGHTA, CDR2 FQGTGA. As DNA, the CDR3 is TGTGCCAGCAGCCAGGGACAGGGAAACACCATATATTTT. Translating it yields CASSQGQGNTIYF. Based on the CDR3 plus reference TRBV7-3 and TRBJ1-3, the full variable domain is GAGVSQTPSNKVTEKGKYVELRCDPISGHTALYWYRQSLGQGPEFLIYFQGTGAADDSGLPNDRFFAVRPEGSVSTLKIQRTERGDSAVYLCASSQGQGNTIYFGEGSWLTVV.

The rearrangement joins TRBV7-9 to TRBJ2-3; 8 positions match TRBD2. The trim removed 5 bases at V and 2 bases at J, leaving 6 bases unmatched. The CDR3 is made up of 15 amino acids. Germline CDR1 is SEHNR and CDR2 is FQNEAQ (reference sequence). This CDR3 is CASSLSAGDTDTQYF. The CDR3 nucleotides are TGTGCCAGCAGCCTCTCAGCGGGAGACACAGATACGCAGTATTTT.

This clonotype was seen ten or more times. This rearrangement joins TRBV2 to TRBJ2-3; 8 bases fit TRBD1. The germline gives CDR1 SNHLY, CDR2 FYNNEI. This CDR3 comprises 12 residues. The J segment lost 6 bases and the V segment lost 6 bases, leaving 2 bases of the junction unmatched. The CDR3 DNA reads as TGTGCCAGCAGGTGGGACAGGGATACGCAGTATTTT. This sequence encodes CASRWDRDTQYF.

This clonotype was seen repeatedly, ten times or more. The chain uses TRBV2 and TRBJ1-2; 8 bases match TRBD1. The CDR3 extends over 13 amino acids. CDR1 is SNHLY, CDR2 FYNNEI, per germline. V lost 7 bases and J lost 5; bases outside the gene matches: 6. The CDR3 sequence is CASNGQGLYGYTF. The CDR3 region has the DNA TGTGCCAGCAACGGACAGGGACTTTATGGCTACACCTTC.

On this clonotype: This clone may be a read error of a much larger clone one base away. The rearrangement joins TRBV5-5 to TRBJ1-2; TRBD1 aligns across 8 bases. The CDR3 loop spans 15 amino acids. In germline, CDR1 is SGHKS, CDR2 YYEKEE (reference sequence). For the CDR3, the DNA is TGTGACAGCAGCCAATCTGGGACAGGCTACTATGGCTACACCTTC. It yields the protein CDSSQSGTGYYGYTF.

For this clonotype: A much larger clone lies one base from this, so it may be a read error. For the CDR3, the DNA is TGTGCCTGCAGCTTAGGGACTACTGTCTACGAGCAGTACTTC. Its translation: CACSLGTTVYEQYF. The V and J genes are TRBV7-8 and TRBJ2-7, with 7 bases matching TRBD2. CDR3 length: 14 amino acids. Germline V gene sequence: CDR1 SGHVS, CDR2 FQNEAQ. The variable domain in full, with the rest retrieved from reference TRBV7-8 and TRBJ2-7, is GAGVSQSPRYKVAKRGQDVALRCDPISGHVSLFWYQQALGQGPEFLTYFQNEAQLDKSGLPSDRFFAERPEGSVSTLKIQRTQQEDSAVYLCACSLGTTVYEQYFGPGTRLTVT.